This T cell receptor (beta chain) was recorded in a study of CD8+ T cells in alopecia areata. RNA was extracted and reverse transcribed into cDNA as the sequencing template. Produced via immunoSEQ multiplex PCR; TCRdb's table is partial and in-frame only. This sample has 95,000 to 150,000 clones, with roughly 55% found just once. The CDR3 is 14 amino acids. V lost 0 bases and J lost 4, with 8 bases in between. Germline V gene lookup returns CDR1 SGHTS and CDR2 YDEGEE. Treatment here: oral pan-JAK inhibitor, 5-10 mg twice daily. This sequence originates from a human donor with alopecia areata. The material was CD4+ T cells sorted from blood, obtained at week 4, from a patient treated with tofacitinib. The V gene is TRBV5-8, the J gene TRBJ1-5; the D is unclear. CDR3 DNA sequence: TGTGCCAGCAGCTTGGAAGACAAGAATCAGCCCCAGCATTTT. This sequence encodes CASSLEDKNQPQHF.